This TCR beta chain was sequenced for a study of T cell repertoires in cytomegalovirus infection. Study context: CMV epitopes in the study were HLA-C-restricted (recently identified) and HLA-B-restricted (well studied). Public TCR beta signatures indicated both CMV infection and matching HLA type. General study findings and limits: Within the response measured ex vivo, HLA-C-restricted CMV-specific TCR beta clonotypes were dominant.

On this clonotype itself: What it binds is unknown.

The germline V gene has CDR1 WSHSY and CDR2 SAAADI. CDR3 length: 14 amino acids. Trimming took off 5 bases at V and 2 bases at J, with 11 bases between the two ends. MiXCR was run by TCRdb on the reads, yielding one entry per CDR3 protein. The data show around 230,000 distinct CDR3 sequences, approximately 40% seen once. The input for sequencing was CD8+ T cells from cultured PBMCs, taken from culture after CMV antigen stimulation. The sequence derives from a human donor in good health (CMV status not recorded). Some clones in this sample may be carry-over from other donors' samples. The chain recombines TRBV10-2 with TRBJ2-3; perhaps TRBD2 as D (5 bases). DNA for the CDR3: TGCGCCAGCAGTTTCGGGGTCCCCACAGATACGCAGTATTTT. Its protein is CASSFGVPTDTQYF.